This paragraph covers one T cell receptor beta chain sequence. The antigen is not known. The data were obtained in a study of blood T cells in healthy people across ages. A second PCR, run for about 7 to 11 cycles, used a sample-barcoded 5' primer plus a J-beta primer mix. MiXCR, applied by TCRdb to the 5' RACE reads, yields one record per CDR3 protein. The sample includes more than 900,000 distinct CDR3 sequences, about 25% of them seen just once. Germline V gene data show CDR1 as SGHTA and CDR2 as FQGNSA. Trimming took 3 bases from V and 5 from J, leaving 13 bases between them. The CDR3 consists of 14 residues. The study, taken as a whole, reports: The recorded TCR beta diversity per million T cells decreased in a roughly linear manner with age. The study found more naive CD4+ cells and higher diversity in long-lived than aged donors.

About 10 milliliters of peripheral blood were drawn from each donor. These data are also associated with another study on T cells of mothers and their children. That source notes: Second-PCR amplification with M1S added sample barcodes and 2-4 random nucleotides.

The material sequenced was blood. This sequence was found in a girl aged 2-9 years in good health. The chain couples TRBV7-2 to TRBJ2-5; D is perhaps TRBD1 or TRBD2 (5 bases each). In nucleotides, the CDR3 is TGTGCCAGCAGCTTTCTGTTGGGGGTTGAGACCCAGTACTTC. Amino acids: CASSFLLGVETQYF.